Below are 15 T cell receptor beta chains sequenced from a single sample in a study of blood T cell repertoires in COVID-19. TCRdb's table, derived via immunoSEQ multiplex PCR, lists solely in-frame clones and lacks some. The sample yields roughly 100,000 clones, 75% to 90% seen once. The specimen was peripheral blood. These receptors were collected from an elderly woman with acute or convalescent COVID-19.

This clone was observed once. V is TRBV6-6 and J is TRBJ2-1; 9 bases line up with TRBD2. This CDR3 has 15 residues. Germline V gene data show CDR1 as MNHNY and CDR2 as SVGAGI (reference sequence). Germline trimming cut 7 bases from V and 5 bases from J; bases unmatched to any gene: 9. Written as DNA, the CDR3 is TGTGCCAGCATCAGGGGGAGCGGGGGGCACAATGAGCAGTTCTTC. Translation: CASIRGSGGHNEQFF.

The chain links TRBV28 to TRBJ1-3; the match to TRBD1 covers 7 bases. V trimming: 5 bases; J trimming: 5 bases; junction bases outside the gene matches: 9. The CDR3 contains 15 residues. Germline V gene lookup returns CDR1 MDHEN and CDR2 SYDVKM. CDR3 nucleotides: TGTGCCAGCAGTCCTTCGACAGGGCAAAGAAACACCATATATTTT. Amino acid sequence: CASSPSTGQRNTIYF.

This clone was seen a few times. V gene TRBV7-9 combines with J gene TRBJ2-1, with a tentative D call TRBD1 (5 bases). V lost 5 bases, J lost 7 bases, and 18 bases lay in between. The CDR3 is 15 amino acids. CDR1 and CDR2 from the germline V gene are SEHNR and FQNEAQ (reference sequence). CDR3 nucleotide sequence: TGTGCCAGCAGCCCCCCTTACAGGTTTGGGAATGAGCAGTTCTTC. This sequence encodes CASSPPYRFGNEQFF.

For the CDR3, the DNA is TGCGCCAGCAGCCAAGAGTGGACAGGGAGTTTTCAGCCCCAGCATTTT. This translates into CASSQEWTGSFQPQHF. The chain joins TRBV4-1 to TRBJ1-5; 8 nucleotides match TRBD1. The CDR3 contains 16 residues. Per the germline V gene, CDR1 is MGHRA and CDR2 is YSYEKL. V lost 0 bases to trimming and J lost 6 bases; unmatched junction nucleotides: 7.

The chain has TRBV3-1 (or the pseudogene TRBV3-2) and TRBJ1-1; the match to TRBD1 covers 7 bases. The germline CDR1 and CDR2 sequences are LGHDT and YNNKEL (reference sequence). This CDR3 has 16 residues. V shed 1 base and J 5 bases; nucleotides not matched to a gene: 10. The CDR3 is CASSQAGQVRGTEAFF. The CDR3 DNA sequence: TGTGCCAGCAGCCAAGCCGGACAGGTAAGGGGAACTGAAGCTTTCTTT.

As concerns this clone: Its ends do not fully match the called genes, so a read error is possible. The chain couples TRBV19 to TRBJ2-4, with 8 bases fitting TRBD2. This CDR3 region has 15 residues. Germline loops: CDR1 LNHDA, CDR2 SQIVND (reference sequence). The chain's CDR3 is CASSIPTSDRDIQYF. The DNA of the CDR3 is TGTGCCAGTAGTATCCCGACTAGCGATCGAGACATTCAGTACTTT. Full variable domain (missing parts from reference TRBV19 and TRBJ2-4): DGGITQSPKYLFRKEGQNVTLSCEQNLNHDAMYWYRQDPGQGLRLIYYSQIVNDFQKGDIAEGYSVSREKKESFPLTVTSAQKNPTAFYLCASSIPTSDRDIQYFGAGTRLSVL.

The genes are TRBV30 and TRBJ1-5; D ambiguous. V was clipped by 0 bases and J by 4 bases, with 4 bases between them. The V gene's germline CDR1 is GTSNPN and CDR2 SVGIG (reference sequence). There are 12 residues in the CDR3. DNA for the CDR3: TGTGCCTGGAGTGTACAAAATCAGCCCCAGCATTTT. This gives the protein CAWSVQNQPQHF.

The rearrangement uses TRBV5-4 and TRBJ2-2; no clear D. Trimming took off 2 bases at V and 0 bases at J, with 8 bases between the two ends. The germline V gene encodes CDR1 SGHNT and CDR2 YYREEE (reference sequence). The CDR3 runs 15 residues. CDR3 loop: CASSFPGSNTGELFF. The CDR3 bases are TGTGCCAGCAGCTTCCCGGGTTCGAACACCGGGGAGCTGTTTTTT.

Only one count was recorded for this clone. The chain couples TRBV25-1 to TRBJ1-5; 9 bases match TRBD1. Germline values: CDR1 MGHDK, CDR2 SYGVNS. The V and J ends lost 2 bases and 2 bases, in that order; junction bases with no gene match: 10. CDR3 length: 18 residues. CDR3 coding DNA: TGTGCCAGCAGTGAAGCCGGGACAGGGTTCTCGGGCAATCAGCCCCAGCATTTT. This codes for CASSEAGTGFSGNQPQHF.

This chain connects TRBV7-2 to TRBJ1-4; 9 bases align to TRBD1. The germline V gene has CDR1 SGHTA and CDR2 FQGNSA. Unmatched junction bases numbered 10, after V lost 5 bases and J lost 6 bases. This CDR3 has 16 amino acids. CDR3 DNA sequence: TGTGCCAGCAGCCCGGAATCCGGGACAGGGTATGAAAAACTGTTTTTT. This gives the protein CASSPESGTGYEKLFF. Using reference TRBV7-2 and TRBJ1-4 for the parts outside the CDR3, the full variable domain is GAGVSQSPSNKVTEKGKDVELRCDPISGHTALYWYRQSLGQGLEFLIYFQGNSAPDKSGLPSDRFSAERTGGSVSTLTIQRTQQEDSAVYLCASSPESGTGYEKLFFGSGTQLSVL.

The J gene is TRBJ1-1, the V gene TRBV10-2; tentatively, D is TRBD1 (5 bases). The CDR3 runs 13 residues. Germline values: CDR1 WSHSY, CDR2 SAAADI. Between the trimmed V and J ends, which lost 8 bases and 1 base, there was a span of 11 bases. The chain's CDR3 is CASAGWGNTEAFF. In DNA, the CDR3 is TGCGCCAGCGCAGGGTGGGGGAACACTGAAGCTTTCTTT.

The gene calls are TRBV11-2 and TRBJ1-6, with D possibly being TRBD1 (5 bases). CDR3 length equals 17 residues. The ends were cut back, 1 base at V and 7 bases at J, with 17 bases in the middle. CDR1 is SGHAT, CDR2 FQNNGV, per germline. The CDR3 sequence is CASSLVTATGWNSPLHF. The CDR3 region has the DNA TGTGCCAGCAGCTTAGTGACAGCCACCGGGTGGAATTCACCCCTCCACTTT.

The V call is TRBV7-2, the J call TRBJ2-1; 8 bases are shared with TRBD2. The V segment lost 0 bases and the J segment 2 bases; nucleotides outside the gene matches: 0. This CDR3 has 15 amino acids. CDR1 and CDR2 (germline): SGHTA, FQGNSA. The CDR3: CASSLAGGAYNEQFF. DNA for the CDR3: TGTGCCAGCAGCTTAGCCGGGGGGGCCTACAATGAGCAGTTCTTC.

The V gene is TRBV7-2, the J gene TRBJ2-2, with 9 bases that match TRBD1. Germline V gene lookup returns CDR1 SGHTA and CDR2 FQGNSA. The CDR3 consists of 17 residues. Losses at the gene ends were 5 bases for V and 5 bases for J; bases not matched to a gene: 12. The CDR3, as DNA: TGTGCCAGCAGCCCCCGGACAGGGGCTGTTGGGACCGGGGAGCTGTTTTTT. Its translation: CASSPRTGAVGTGELFF.

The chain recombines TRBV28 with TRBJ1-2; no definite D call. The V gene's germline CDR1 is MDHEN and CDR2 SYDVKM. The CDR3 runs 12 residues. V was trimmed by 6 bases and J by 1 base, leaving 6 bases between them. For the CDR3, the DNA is TGTGCCAGCAGCCGAGTTAACTATGGCTACACCTTC. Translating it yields CASSRVNYGYTF.